The source of this T cell receptor beta chain is a study of blood T cell repertoires in COVID-19. Study-wide background: Sources were T cells, B-cell-depleted T cells, or PBMCs; the material itself was cDNA or gDNA.

The data were produced by immunoSEQ multiplex PCR, yet TCRdb's version contains in-frame clones alone and is incomplete. The sample includes about 230,000 clones, around four fifths of them seen just once. The CDR3 is made up of 16 amino acids. J lost 8 bases, V lost 4 bases, and 16 bases had no gene match. The germline CDR1 and CDR2 sequences are SGHRS and YFSETQ. The sequence was collected from a man aged 40-55 years with acute or convalescent COVID-19. Specimen: peripheral blood. The chain couples TRBV5-1 to TRBJ2-3, with TRBD1 matching over 7 bases. CDR3 residues: CASSPWTGLTQGTQYF. DNA for the CDR3: TGCGCCAGCAGCCCCTGGACAGGTCTAACCCAAGGTACGCAGTATTTT.